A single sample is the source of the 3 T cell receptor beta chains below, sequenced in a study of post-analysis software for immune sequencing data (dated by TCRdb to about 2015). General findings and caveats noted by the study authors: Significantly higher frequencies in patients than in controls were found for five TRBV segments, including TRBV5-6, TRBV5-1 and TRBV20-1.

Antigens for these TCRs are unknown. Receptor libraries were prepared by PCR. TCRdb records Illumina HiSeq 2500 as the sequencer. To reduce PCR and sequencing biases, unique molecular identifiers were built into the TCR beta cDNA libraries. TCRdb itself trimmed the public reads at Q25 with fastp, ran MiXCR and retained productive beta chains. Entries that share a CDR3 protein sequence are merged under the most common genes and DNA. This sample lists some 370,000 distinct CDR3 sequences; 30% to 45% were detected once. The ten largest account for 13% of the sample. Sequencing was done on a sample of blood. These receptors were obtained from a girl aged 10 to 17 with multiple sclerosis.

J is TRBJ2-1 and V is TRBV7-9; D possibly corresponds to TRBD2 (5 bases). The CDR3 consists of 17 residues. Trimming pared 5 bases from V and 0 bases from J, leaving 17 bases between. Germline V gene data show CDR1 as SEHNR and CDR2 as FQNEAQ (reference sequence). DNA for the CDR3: TGTGCCAGCAGCCCTCGGGAAGGATCGAGCTCCTACAATGAGCAGTTCTTC. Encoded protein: CASSPREGSSSYNEQFF.

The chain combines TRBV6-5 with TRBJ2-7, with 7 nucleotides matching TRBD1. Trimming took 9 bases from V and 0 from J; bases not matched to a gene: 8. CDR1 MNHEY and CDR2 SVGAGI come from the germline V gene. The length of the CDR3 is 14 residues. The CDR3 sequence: CASSRGQSSYEQYF. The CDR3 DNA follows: TGTGCCAGTTCTAGGGGACAGAGCTCCTACGAGCAGTACTTC.

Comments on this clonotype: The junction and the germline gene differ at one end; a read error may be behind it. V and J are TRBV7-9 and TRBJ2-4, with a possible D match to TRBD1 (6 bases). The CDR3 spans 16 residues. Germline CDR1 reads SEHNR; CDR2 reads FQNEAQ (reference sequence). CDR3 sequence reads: CTSSVSGTRSKNIQYF. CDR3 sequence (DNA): TGTACCAGCAGCGTTTCAGGGACACGGTCCAAAAACATTCAGTACTTC.